The clone carrying this TCR beta chain was seen at least ten times. This entry is derived from a study of T cells in Graves' hyperthyroidism and ophthalmopathy. Diagnoses used clinical symptoms, serum thyroxine and TRAb, thyroid ultrasound and orbital computed tomography. Amplified TCR beta CDR3 regions derived from RNA transcripts. The primer set for the first-round RT-PCR of the TCR CDR3 was HTBI. TCRdb reprocessed the multiplex PCR reads with MiXCR, giving one entry per CDR3 protein. Among about 400,000 distinct CDR3 sequences listed, 15% were seen once. This CDR3 has 16 amino acids. The germline V gene has CDR1 MNHEY and CDR2 SVGAGI. Trimming left V 0 bases short and J 3 bases short, with 15 bases between.

This TCR was sampled from a woman aged 25-40 years with Graves' hyperthyroidism. The source material was blood. V and J are TRBV6-5 and TRBJ2-7, with D perhaps TRBD1 or TRBD2 (5 bases each). CDR3 loop: CASSYSAGTERYEQYF. CDR3 nucleotides: TGTGCCAGCAGTTACTCCGCCGGGACGGAACGCTACGAGCAGTACTTC.